The 22 T cell receptor beta chains listed next were all sequenced from one sample in a study of blood T cell repertoires in COVID-19. Generated by immunoSEQ multiplex PCR, the TCRdb table keeps only in-frame clones and is missing some. The sample records under 300,000 clones, 88% being singletons. The specimen was peripheral blood. Every receptor here comes from a woman in her twenties or thirties with acute or convalescent COVID-19.

This clone was observed a handful of times. V gene TRBV30 combines with J gene TRBJ1-2; possibly TRBD1 for D (6 bases). Trimming removed 0 bases from V and 1 base from J, with 12 bases in between. CDR3 length equals 15 residues. CDR1 and CDR2 from the germline V gene are GTSNPN and SVGIG (reference sequence). The CDR3 DNA sequence: TGTGCCTGGAGTGTTCGGACAGCGCTTAACTATGGCTACACCTTC. This sequence encodes CAWSVRTALNYGYTF.

This sequence joins TRBV7-9 and TRBJ2-2; 8 bases fit TRBD2. In germline, CDR1 is SEHNR, CDR2 FQNEAQ (reference sequence). The CDR3 has 15 amino acids. V shed 4 bases and J 6 bases; nucleotides not matched to a gene: 7. CDR3 region: CASSYLISGAGELFF. In DNA form, the CDR3 reads TGTGCCAGCAGCTACCTCATTAGCGGGGCCGGGGAGCTGTTTTTT.

This chain connects TRBV10-1 to TRBJ1-6; 10 nucleotides line up with TRBD1. This CDR3 comprises 17 residues. Germline V gene lookup returns CDR1 WNHNN and CDR2 SYGVQD (reference sequence). V was clipped by 7 bases and J by 7 bases; unmatched bases: 13. The CDR3 DNA sequence: TGCGCCAGCAAGGGGACAGGGGTACTGGGGGGGAATTCACCCCTCCACTTT. Translating it yields CASKGTGVLGGNSPLHF.

The chain uses TRBV4-1 and TRBJ2-1; D perhaps matches TRBD1 (6 bases). Between the trimmed V and J ends, which lost 1 base and 9 bases, there was a span of 13 bases. This CDR3 has 14 amino acids. Per germline, CDR1 MGHRA and CDR2 YSYEKL. For the CDR3, the DNA is TGCGCCAGCAGCCAAGTCTTTAGGGGGACTGAGCAGTTCTTC. It yields the protein CASSQVFRGTEQFF.

The chain combines TRBV19 with TRBJ2-7; the match to TRBD1 covers 9 bases. The germline CDR1 and CDR2 sequences are LNHDA and SQIVND (reference sequence). The CDR3 sequence is 15 residues long. The V gene end was trimmed by 4 bases and the J gene end by 5 bases; junction bases not matched to a gene: 9. In nucleotides, the CDR3 is TGTGCCAGTAGTACTCCGGGACAGGGCGCCCACGAGCAGTACTTC. Translation: CASSTPGQGAHEQYF.

The chain uses TRBV14 and TRBJ2-3, with 7 positions matching TRBD1. The CDR3 has 16 residues. Germline loops: CDR1 SGHDN, CDR2 FVKESK. V was pared by 4 bases and J by 5 bases, with 12 bases of the junction left unmatched. The CDR3 nucleotides are TGTGCCAGCAGCCCCCTCCGGGACAGTCATCTAGATACGCAGTATTTT. Translated: CASSPLRDSHLDTQYF.

The chain couples TRBV4-3 to TRBJ2-2, with 7 positions matching TRBD1. V dropped 0 bases and J dropped 3; count of bases not matched to a gene: 4. In germline, CDR1 is LGHNA, CDR2 YSLEER. The CDR3 has 16 amino acids. The CDR3 nucleotides read TGCGCCAGCAGCCAAGAAGGGGGACAGTACACCGGGGAGCTGTTTTTT. It specifies CASSQEGGQYTGELFF.

This clone was seen once. This rearrangement joins TRBV29-1 to TRBJ2-1; 14 nucleotides match TRBD2. The V segment lost 2 bases and the J segment 10 bases; nucleotides outside the gene matches: 16. The CDR3 covers 18 residues. Germline V gene lookup returns CDR1 SQVTM and CDR2 ANQGSEA. The chain's CDR3 is CSVEKTSGRAMPFREQFF. CDR3 coding DNA: TGCAGCGTTGAAAAGACTAGCGGGAGGGCGATGCCTTTTAGGGAGCAGTTCTTC.

The rearrangement links TRBV5-8 to TRBJ1-5, with D possibly TRBD1 on 6 matching bases. This CDR3 comprises 15 residues. Germline CDR1 is SGHTS and CDR2 is YDEGEE. Trimming cost V 0 bases and J 1 base, with 8 bases left between them. The CDR3 DNA reads TGTGCCAGCAGCTTGGGGGACACCAGCAATCAGCCCCAGCATTTT. It specifies CASSLGDTSNQPQHF.

The chain is built from TRBV6-5 and TRBJ1-5; D not resolved. CDR1 MNHEY and CDR2 SVGAGI come from the germline V gene. Trimming took off 8 bases at V and 3 bases at J, with 17 bases between the two ends. The CDR3 covers 15 residues. The CDR3 protein is CASREGASINQPQHF. The CDR3 DNA reads as TGTGCCAGCCGGGAGGGCGCGTCTATCAATCAGCCCCAGCATTTT.

The table lists this clone with a count of one. The gene calls are TRBV7-9 and TRBJ2-5; 9 bases agree with TRBD2. The germline V gene has CDR1 SEHNR and CDR2 FQNEAQ (reference sequence). The CDR3 is 16 amino acids. The ends lost 2 bases at V and 2 bases at J; junction bases unmatched: 6. CDR3 loop: CASSLLAGVGQETQYF. CDR3 bases: TGTGCCAGCAGCTTATTAGCGGGAGTGGGGCAAGAGACCCAGTACTTC. Full variable domain (outside the CDR3, taken from reference TRBV7-9 and TRBJ2-5): DTGVSQNPRHKITKRGQNVTFRCDPISEHNRLYWYRQTLGQGPEFLTYFQNEAQLEKSRLLSDRFSAERPKGSFSTLEIQRTEQGDSAMYLCASSLLAGVGQETQYFGPGTRLLVL.

V and J are TRBV7-2 and TRBJ1-3; the D gene is possibly TRBD1 (5 bases). CDR3 length: 14 residues. V dropped 8 bases and J dropped 0 bases, with 11 bases sitting between them. Per the germline V gene, CDR1 is SGHTA and CDR2 is FQGNSA. The DNA of the CDR3 is TGTGCCAGCGCGGGGCTGAGCTCTGGAAACACCATATATTTT. Protein sequence: CASAGLSSGNTIYF.

The rearrangement links TRBV4-1 to TRBJ1-1, with 8 bases aligning to TRBD1. The CDR3 contains 16 residues. The germline V gene encodes CDR1 MGHRA and CDR2 YSYEKL. J was trimmed by 4 bases and V by 2 bases; bases with no gene match: 9. The DNA of the CDR3 is TGCGCCAGCAGCCAAACCAGGGGGCAAAACCCCACTGAAGCTTTCTTT. Translation gives CASSQTRGQNPTEAFF.

This clone was seen only once. The chain is built from TRBV4-3 and TRBJ2-1; weak D call: TRBD2 (6 bases). V lost 0 bases and J lost 5, with 11 bases in between. The CDR3 sequence is 15 residues long. Germline V CDR1 and CDR2: LGHNA, YSLEER. The CDR3 is CASSQDSGGNNEQFF. In DNA, the CDR3 is TGCGCCAGCAGCCAAGATTCAGGAGGGAACAATGAGCAGTTCTTC.

This clone was detected only once. The chain links TRBV18 to TRBJ2-3; 9 nucleotides agree with TRBD2. This CDR3 contains 16 residues. Germline CDR1 reads KGHSH; CDR2 reads LQKENI. Trimming removed 3 bases from V and 3 bases from J; junction bases left unmatched: 7. The CDR3 here is CASSPLSGSWTDTQYF. The DNA for the CDR3 is TGTGCCAGCTCACCCCTTAGCGGGAGTTGGACAGATACGCAGTATTTT.

The gene calls are TRBV19 and TRBJ2-3; TRBD2 agrees at 9 bases. This CDR3 spans 16 amino acids. Germline V lookup: CDR1 LNHDA, CDR2 SQIVND (reference sequence). V was clipped by 1 base and J by 2 bases; unmatched bases: 4. The CDR3 loop reads CASSIGLAGYTDTQYF. CDR3 nucleotide sequence: TGTGCCAGTAGTATAGGGCTAGCGGGATACACAGATACGCAGTATTTT.

The chain employs TRBV2 and TRBJ2-3, with 7 positions matching TRBD1. Trimming removed 9 bases from V and 2 bases from J; junction bases left unmatched: 17. The length of the CDR3 is 17 residues. In germline, CDR1 is SNHLY, CDR2 FYNNEI. CDR3 protein: CARRTGERGLNTDTQYF. In nucleotides, the CDR3 is TGTGCCAGGCGGACAGGCGAACGGGGTCTAAACACAGATACGCAGTATTTT.

This clone was observed once. The gene calls are TRBV21-1 and TRBJ2-3; TRBD2 is the table's D call and was not checked against the DNA. TRBV21-1 is a pseudogene. This CDR3 is built from 15 residues. The CDR3 sequence: CASSKAGGPTDTQYF. The DNA for the CDR3 is TGTGCCAGCAGCAAAGCGGGAGGGCCCACAGATACGCAGTATTTT.

The chain recombines TRBV27 with TRBJ2-1, with a possible D match to TRBD2 (7 bases). V lost 2 bases and J 4 bases, leaving 12 bases between the germline ends. Germline CDR1 and CDR2: MNHEY and SMNVEV (reference sequence). The CDR3 is 15 amino acids. The CDR3 nucleotides are TGTGCCAGCAGTTTACGCGGGGGCCTATACAATGAGCAGTTCTTC. Translation: CASSLRGGLYNEQFF.

The V gene is TRBV11-2, the J gene TRBJ1-5; D uncertain. The V end was cut by 3 bases, the J end by 0 bases, with 6 bases between. The CDR3 has 14 residues. The V gene's germline CDR1 is SGHAT and CDR2 FQNNGV. This CDR3 is CASSFEISNQPQHF. For the CDR3, the DNA is TGTGCCAGCAGCTTTGAGATTAGCAATCAGCCCCAGCATTTT.

This CDR3 reads CASRRTSGSVNEQFF. The CDR3 DNA follows: TGTGCCAGCCGTCGAACTAGCGGGAGTGTAAATGAGCAGTTCTTC. The rearrangement joins TRBV7-2 to TRBJ2-1; 11 bases are a match to TRBD2. Germline V gene data show CDR1 as SGHTA and CDR2 as FQGNSA. V was pared by 8 bases and J by 7 bases, with 10 bases of the junction left unmatched. This CDR3 contains 15 residues.

The CDR3 nucleotides are TGTGCCAGTAGACCAGCGGGAGCGGTCGGGGCTACAGATACGCAGTATTTT. This translates into CASRPAGAVGATDTQYF. The rearrangement uses TRBV19 and TRBJ2-3, with TRBD2 matching over 8 bases. The CDR3 contains 17 residues. The V gene end was trimmed by 6 bases and the J gene end by 3 bases; junction bases not matched to a gene: 14. CDR1 and CDR2 (germline): LNHDA, SQIVND (reference sequence).